The 13 T cell receptor beta chains presented below share a single source sample, sequenced in a study of T cell repertoires in cytomegalovirus infection. Which antigens these TCRs recognize remains unknown. TCRdb ran MiXCR on the reads and lists one entry per CDR3 protein. The table includes about 830,000 distinct CDR3 sequences, approximately 30% detected once. The sequencing used cultured CD8+ T cells from PBMCs, collected from culture after CMV antigen stimulation. These receptor sequences come from a human donor in good health (CMV status not recorded). Some clones in this sample may be carry-over from other donors' samples.

The rearrangement links TRBV19 to TRBJ1-1, with unresolved D. V shed 9 bases and J shed 4 bases, with 21 bases lying between them. Per the germline V gene, CDR1 is LNHDA and CDR2 is SQIVND (reference sequence). The CDR3 length is 15 residues. For the CDR3, the DNA is TGTGCCAGCGAAAAAAAAGGCTGGCGGGGCACTGAAGCTTTCTTT. This codes for CASEKKGWRGTEAFF.

The CDR3 nucleotides read TGTGCCAGCACTGTCGACCCGGCGGTTAGCTCCTACAATGAGCAGTTCTTC. Amino acids: CASTVDPAVSSYNEQFF. The chain employs TRBV2 and TRBJ2-1; no clear D. Trimming removed 7 bases from V and 0 bases from J, with 19 bases in between. The CDR3 is 17 amino acids. Looked up from germline, CDR1 is SNHLY and CDR2 is FYNNEI.

The V call is TRBV5-1, the J call TRBJ2-1; 7 nucleotides line up with TRBD1. The CDR3 spans 13 residues. Per germline, CDR1 SGHRS and CDR2 YFSETQ. V shed 1 base and J 8 bases; nucleotides not matched to a gene: 3. CDR3 sequence (DNA): TGCGCCAGCAGCTTGTTAGGGGGCGATGAGCAGTTCTTC. It encodes CASSLLGGDEQFF.

This chain links TRBV6-2 or TRBV6-3 with TRBJ1-1; no clear D gene. CDR1 is MNHEY and CDR2 is SVGEGT in the germline V gene. The length of the CDR3 is 14 residues. V dropped 2 bases and J dropped 7 bases, with 14 bases sitting between them. CDR3 region: CASSYLGPNVEAFF. The CDR3 DNA is TGTGCCAGCAGTTACCTTGGACCGAATGTTGAAGCTTTCTTT.

This clonotype was seen ten or more times. The chain has TRBV7-9 and TRBJ1-2, with no clear D. The CDR3 loop spans 15 amino acids. V was pared by 5 bases and J by 7 bases, with 20 bases between. Germline V lookup: CDR1 SEHNR, CDR2 FQNEAQ (reference sequence). CDR3: CASSPPVGPLSGYTF. For the CDR3, the DNA is TGTGCCAGCAGCCCGCCCGTGGGTCCCTTATCTGGCTACACCTTC.

This clonotype was counted between two and nine times. This chain links TRBV24-1 with TRBJ2-2; no reliable D call. Per germline, CDR1 KGHDR and CDR2 SFDVKD. The CDR3 contains 13 residues. Trimming cost V 4 bases and J 5 bases, with 7 bases left between them. The DNA of the CDR3 is TGTGCCACCAGTGAAGAGGAGACCGGGGAGCTGTTTTTT. Its translation: CATSEEETGELFF.

Only one count was recorded for this clonotype. The junction shows a germline mismatch at one end, possibly a read error. CDR3 protein: CTSSSHRGGGANVLTF. In DNA, the CDR3 is TGTACCAGCAGCTCCCACAGGGGAGGTGGGGCCAACGTCCTGACTTTC. The gene calls are TRBV7-9 and TRBJ2-6; D is possibly TRBD1 (7 bases). Germline V gene data show CDR1 as SEHNR and CDR2 as FQNEAQ (reference sequence). CDR3 size: 16 residues.

This clonotype appeared a few times. The chain joins TRBV4-1 to TRBJ2-3; D gene uncertain. The length of the CDR3 is 13 residues. V lost 1 base, J lost 4 bases, and 6 bases lay in between. The germline V gene encodes CDR1 MGHRA and CDR2 YSYEKL. The DNA for the CDR3 is TGCGCCAGCAGCCAAGCCTTTTCAGATACGCAGTATTTT. Translated: CASSQAFSDTQYF.

The chain has TRBV25-1 and TRBJ1-2; D remains unclear. Trimming cost V 2 bases and J 4 bases, with 11 bases left between them. Germline V gene data show CDR1 as MGHDK and CDR2 as SYGVNS. The CDR3 extends over 14 amino acids. DNA for the CDR3: TGTGCCAGCAGTGAAGGGAAGGGCCTCTATGGCTACACCTTC. This sequence encodes CASSEGKGLYGYTF.

This clonotype was seen only once. V usage is TRBV27 and J usage is TRBJ2-7; 9 bases line up with TRBD2. V lost 4 bases and J lost 2; bases outside the gene matches: 9. Germline V gene lookup returns CDR1 MNHEY and CDR2 SMNVEV (reference sequence). The CDR3 runs to 16 residues. CDR3 protein: CASSSSSGDVAYEQYF. The CDR3 DNA reads as TGTGCCAGCAGTTCCTCTAGCGGGGACGTGGCCTACGAGCAGTACTTC.

The rearrangement joins TRBV11-2 to TRBJ2-7; TRBD1 agrees at 7 bases. V lost 6 bases to trimming and J lost 4 bases; unmatched junction nucleotides: 9. The CDR3 totals 14 residues. Germline V gene sequence: CDR1 SGHAT, CDR2 FQNNGV. The CDR3 here is CASRHWDRVYEQYV. Here the CDR3 DNA reads TGTGCCAGCAGACACTGGGACAGAGTTTACGAGCAGTACGTC.

V and J are TRBV10-3 and TRBJ1-2; 8 nucleotides match TRBD1. Per the germline V gene, CDR1 is ENHRY and CDR2 is SYGVKD. The CDR3 consists of 14 residues. The trim removed 9 bases at V and 4 bases at J, leaving 10 bases unmatched. The CDR3 protein is CAMGVGTGTYGYTF. The DNA of the CDR3 is TGTGCCATGGGAGTTGGGACAGGAACCTATGGCTACACCTTC.

V gene TRBV6-1 combines with J gene TRBJ2-1; the D gene is possibly TRBD2 (6 bases). Trimming removed 6 bases at V and 6 bases at J, with 21 bases between. Looked up from germline, CDR1 is MNHNS and CDR2 is SASEGT. This CDR3 has 16 amino acids. CDR3 sequence: CASRARAEGPGNEQFF. The CDR3 nucleotides are TGTGCCAGCAGAGCTCGAGCGGAGGGGCCAGGCAATGAGCAGTTCTTC.